This T cell receptor beta chain comes out of a study of identical twins. This clonotype occurred a few times. One entry per CDR3 protein results from TCRdb running MiXCR on the 5' RACE reads. This table holds about 340,000 distinct CDR3 sequences, 9% to 15% found once. The CDR3 consists of 15 residues. J was trimmed by 4 bases and V by 2 bases; bases with no gene match: 6. The germline V gene has CDR1 LGHDT and CDR2 YNNKEL (reference sequence). These data were likewise used in another study, on yellow fever vaccine responses in identical twins.

The origin of this receptor is a woman younger than 30 in good health. What was sequenced was CD8+ T cells sorted from blood. V and J are TRBV3-1 and TRBJ2-5, with TRBD1 matching over 8 bases. CDR3 coding DNA: TGTGCCAGCAGCCAATCCAGGGGGCTAGCAGAGACCCAGTACTTC. Translation: CASSQSRGLAETQYF.